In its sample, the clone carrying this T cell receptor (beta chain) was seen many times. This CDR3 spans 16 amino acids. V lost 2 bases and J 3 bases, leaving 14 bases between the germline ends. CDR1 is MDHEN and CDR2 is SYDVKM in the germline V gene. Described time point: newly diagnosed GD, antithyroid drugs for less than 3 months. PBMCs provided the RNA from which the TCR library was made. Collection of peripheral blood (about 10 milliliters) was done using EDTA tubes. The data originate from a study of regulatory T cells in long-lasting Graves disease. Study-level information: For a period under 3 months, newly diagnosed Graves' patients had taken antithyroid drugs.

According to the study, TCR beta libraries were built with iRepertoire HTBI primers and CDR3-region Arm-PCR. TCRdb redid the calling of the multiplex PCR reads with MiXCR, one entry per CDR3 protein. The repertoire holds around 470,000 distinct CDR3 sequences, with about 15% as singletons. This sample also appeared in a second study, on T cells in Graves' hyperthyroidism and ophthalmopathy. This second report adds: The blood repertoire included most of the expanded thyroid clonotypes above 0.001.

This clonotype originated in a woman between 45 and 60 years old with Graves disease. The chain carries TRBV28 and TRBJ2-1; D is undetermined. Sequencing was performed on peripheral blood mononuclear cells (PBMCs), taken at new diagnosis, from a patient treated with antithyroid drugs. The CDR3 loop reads CASSLMVSANYNEQFF. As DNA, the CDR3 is TGTGCCAGCAGTTTAATGGTTTCCGCTAACTACAATGAGCAGTTCTTC.